The clone carrying this T cell receptor beta chain showed up many times. Antigen unknown. Unique molecular identifiers were added to individual cDNA molecules. TCRdb re-called the 5' RACE reads with MiXCR, one entry per CDR3 protein. The sample has about 76,000 distinct CDR3 sequences; roughly 12% are singletons. This CDR3 has 12 residues. The V end lost 10 bases, the J end lost 3 bases, and 10 bases lay between the germline ends. Germline CDR1 is SEHNR and CDR2 is FQNEAQ (reference sequence). This specimen comes from a study of early T cells in non-severe SARS-CoV-2 infection. Looking at the study overall: Bulk RNA taken from unsorted whole blood was sequenced, leaving chains unpaired.

Broader study findings: Anti-spike CD8 responses were favored by VDJdb matching, which missed private and CD4 specificities.

Sequenced input: whole blood. This rearrangement joins TRBV7-9 to TRBJ2-1; D may correspond to TRBD1 or TRBD2 (5 bases each). This clonotype was sampled from an adult who was a healthcare worker with PCR-confirmed SARS-CoV-2 infection or an uninfected control (not recorded which). The CDR3 protein is CATGTLYNEQFF. Here the CDR3 DNA reads TGTGCCACCGGGACGCTCTACAATGAGCAGTTCTTC. The whole variable domain, filled in from reference TRBV7-9 and TRBJ2-1, reads DTGVSQNPRHKITKRGQNVTFRCDPISEHNRLYWYRQTLGQGPEFLTYFQNEAQLEKSRLLSDRFSAERPKGSFSTLEIQRTEQGDSAMYLCATGTLYNEQFFGPGTRLTVL.